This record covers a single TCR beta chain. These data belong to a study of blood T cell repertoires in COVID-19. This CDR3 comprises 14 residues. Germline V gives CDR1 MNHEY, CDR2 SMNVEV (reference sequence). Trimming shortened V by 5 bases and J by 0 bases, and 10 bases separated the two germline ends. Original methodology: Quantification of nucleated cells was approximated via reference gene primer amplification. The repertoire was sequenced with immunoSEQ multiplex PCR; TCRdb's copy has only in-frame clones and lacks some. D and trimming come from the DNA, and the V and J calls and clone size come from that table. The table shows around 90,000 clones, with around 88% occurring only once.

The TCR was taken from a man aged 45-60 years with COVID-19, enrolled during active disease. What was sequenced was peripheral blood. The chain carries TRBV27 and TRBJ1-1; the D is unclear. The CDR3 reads CASSPFGLNTEAFF. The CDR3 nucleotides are TGTGCCAGCAGTCCATTCGGGTTGAACACTGAAGCTTTCTTT.